This T cell receptor beta chain was documented in a study of radiation and T cells in renal cell carcinoma. Findings of the study overall: Top tumor clonotypes rose in blood 2 weeks post-radiation, then contracted.

Stated time point: blood 4 weeks post-SBRT, at nephrectomy. Treatment in this sample: 15 Gy SBRT to primary tumor, nephrectomy 4 weeks later. Nephrectomy followed 15 Gy stereotactic body radiation by 4 weeks. This renal cell carcinoma was of the clear cell type. The data were produced by immunoSEQ multiplex PCR, yet TCRdb's version contains in-frame clones alone and is incomplete. The sample gives about 86,000 clones, around four fifths of which show up once; 9.4% is in the top ten. Germline CDR1 is MNHEY and CDR2 is SMNVEV (reference sequence). CDR3 length: 14 amino acids. The V gene lost 6 bases and the J gene lost 9 bases, with 18 bases spanning the gap. On this clone: What it binds is unknown.

J is TRBJ2-1 and V is TRBV27; possible D gene TRBD2, 6 bases. The receptor was isolated from a man in his fifties with renal cell carcinoma. Material: blood, obtained from a patient whose treatment included radiotherapy and nephrectomy. The CDR3 DNA sequence: TGTGCCAGCAGCCCGGGACTCGGATTTGGTGAGCAGTTCTTC. It translates to CASSPGLGFGEQFF.